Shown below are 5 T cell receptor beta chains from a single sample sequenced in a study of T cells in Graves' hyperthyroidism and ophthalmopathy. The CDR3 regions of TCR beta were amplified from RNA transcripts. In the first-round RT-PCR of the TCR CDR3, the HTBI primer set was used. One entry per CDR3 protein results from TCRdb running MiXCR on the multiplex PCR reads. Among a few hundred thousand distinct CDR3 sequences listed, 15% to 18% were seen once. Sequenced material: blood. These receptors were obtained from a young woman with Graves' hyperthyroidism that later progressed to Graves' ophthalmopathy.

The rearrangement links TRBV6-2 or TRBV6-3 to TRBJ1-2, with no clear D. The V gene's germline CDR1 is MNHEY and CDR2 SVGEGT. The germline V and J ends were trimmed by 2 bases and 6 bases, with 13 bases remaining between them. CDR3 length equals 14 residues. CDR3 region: CASSYVPVVNGYTF. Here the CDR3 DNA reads TGTGCCAGCAGTTACGTACCGGTTGTGAATGGCTACACCTTC.

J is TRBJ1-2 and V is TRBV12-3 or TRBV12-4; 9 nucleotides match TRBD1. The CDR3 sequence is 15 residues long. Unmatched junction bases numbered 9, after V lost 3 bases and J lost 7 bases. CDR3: CASSFGQGNSGGYTF. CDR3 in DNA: TGTGCCAGCAGTTTTGGACAGGGGAATAGCGGTGGCTACACCTTC.

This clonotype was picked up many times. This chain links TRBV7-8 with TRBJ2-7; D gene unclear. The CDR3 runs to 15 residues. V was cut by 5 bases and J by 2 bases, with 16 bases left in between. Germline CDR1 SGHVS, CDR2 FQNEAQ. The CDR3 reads CASSRPRMPPYEQYF. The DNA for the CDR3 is TGTGCCAGCAGCCGACCACGTATGCCTCCCTACGAGCAGTACTTC.

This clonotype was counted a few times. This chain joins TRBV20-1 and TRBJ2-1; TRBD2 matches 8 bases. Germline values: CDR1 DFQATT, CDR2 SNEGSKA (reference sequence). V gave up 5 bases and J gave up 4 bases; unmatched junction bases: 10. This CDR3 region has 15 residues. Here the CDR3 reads CSAPALGLAYNEQFF. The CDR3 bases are TGCAGTGCTCCCGCCCTAGGACTAGCTTACAATGAGCAGTTCTTC.

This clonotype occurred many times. CDR3 amino acids: CASSFAENTEAFF. CDR3 DNA: TGCGCCAGCAGCTTCGCAGAGAACACTGAAGCTTTCTTT. The V and J genes are TRBV5-1 and TRBJ1-1, with D hard to call. This CDR3 contains 13 residues. Germline V gene data show CDR1 as SGHRS and CDR2 as YFSETQ. Between the trimmed V and J ends, which lost 2 bases and 1 base, there was a span of 6 bases.